A single sample is the source of the 23 T cell receptor beta chains below, sequenced in a study of T and B cells in COVID-19 patients. From blood, roughly 220-550 ng of genomic DNA served as TRB template. TRB rearrangements were amplified by multiplex PCR with BIOMED2 TRB-A/B primers. Each CDR3 protein gets one entry after TCRdb re-called the multiplex PCR reads with MiXCR. Counted here are around 20,000 distinct CDR3 sequences, roughly 27% occurring once; the ten biggest clones make up around 2.8%. The sequencing sample was made of blood. These receptors all come from a human donor who had recovered from COVID-19.

This rearrangement joins TRBV7-2 to TRBJ1-4; no clear D gene. V lost 1 base and J 8 bases, leaving 8 bases between the germline ends. Germline loops: CDR1 SGHTA, CDR2 FQGNSA. This CDR3 has 13 residues. CDR3 loop: CASSLGGGEKLFF. The CDR3 DNA reads TGTGCCAGCAGCTTAGGGGGAGGCGAAAAACTGTTTTTT.

The genes are TRBV11-2 and TRBJ1-4; no firm D call. Trimming stripped 7 bases from V and 3 bases from J, with 12 bases between. There are 14 residues in the CDR3. The germline CDR1 and CDR2 sequences are SGHAT and FQNNGV. The DNA of the CDR3 is TGTGCCAGCAACCCCGCACGGCCTAATGAAAAACTGTTTTTT. Translated, it gives CASNPARPNEKLFF.

This clonotype showed up just a few times. V gene TRBV6-6 combines with J gene TRBJ2-3; D might be TRBD2 (6 bases). V was shortened by 7 bases and J by 7 bases, with 15 bases between the two germline ends. Germline V gene data show CDR1 as MNHNY and CDR2 as SVGAGI (reference sequence). The CDR3 contains 13 residues. The CDR3 loop reads CASTRGAVNTQYF. The DNA for the CDR3 is TGTGCCAGCACCCGCGGGGCTGTGAATACGCAGTATTTT.

Judged by abundance, this clonotype is medium-sized (0.01 to 0.1%). This chain connects TRBV5-6 to TRBJ2-5; 8 positions agree with TRBD2. The germline CDR1 and CDR2 sequences are SGHDT and YYEEEE. V shed 0 bases and J 3 bases; nucleotides not matched to a gene: 7. This CDR3 has 16 residues. The CDR3 reads CASSLAGRGAEETQYF. In nucleotides, the CDR3 is TGTGCCAGCAGCTTGGCGGGGCGGGGGGCAGAAGAGACCCAGTACTTC.

As DNA, the CDR3 is TGTGCCAGCAGCTTATCCGATTACGAGCAGTACTTC. Protein sequence: CASSLSDYEQYF. The chain links TRBV11-1 to TRBJ2-7; D gene ambiguous. Trimming shortened V by 2 bases and J by 4 bases, and 6 bases separated the two germline ends. Germline lookup yields CDR1 SGHAT and CDR2 FQDESV (reference sequence). The CDR3 contains 12 residues.

This clonotype was observed a handful of times. The chain joins TRBV6-2 or TRBV6-3 to TRBJ2-7; 8 nucleotides agree with TRBD2. The trim removed 8 bases at V and 2 bases at J, leaving 11 bases unmatched. This CDR3 region has 15 residues. Looked up from germline, CDR1 is MNHEY and CDR2 is SVGEGT. Written as DNA, the CDR3 is TGTGCCAGCGGTTCGGGGGGGCCAGTAACCTACGAGCAGTACTTC. It encodes CASGSGGPVTYEQYF.

The rearrangement links TRBV6-5 to TRBJ1-2, with D perhaps TRBD1 (6 bases). The V gene's germline CDR1 is MNHEY and CDR2 SVGAGI. The CDR3 is made up of 14 amino acids. V lost 2 bases, J lost 6 bases, and 13 bases lay in between. The CDR3 DNA sequence: TGTGCCAGCAGTTACCGGGACACGGTACATGGCTACACCTTC. Translated: CASSYRDTVHGYTF.

The chain uses TRBV6-1 and TRBJ1-6; unclear D gene. V lost 3 bases, J lost 3 bases, and 0 bases lay in between. In germline, CDR1 is MNHNS, CDR2 SASEGT. The CDR3 spans 12 residues. The CDR3 sequence is CASSDYNSPLHF. The CDR3 coding sequence is TGTGCCAGCAGTGACTATAATTCACCCCTCCACTTT.

The chain links TRBV27 to TRBJ1-1, with 8 positions matching TRBD1. Germline V gives CDR1 MNHEY, CDR2 SMNVEV (reference sequence). With V trimmed by 6 bases and J by 7 bases, 7 bases remained unmatched. The CDR3 is made up of 13 amino acids. The CDR3 DNA reads as TGTGCCAGCAGAGGGACAGGCAGGCGTGAAGCTTTCTTT. Translated, it gives CASRGTGRREAFF.

This clonotype was detected only a few times. The chain combines TRBV11-1 with TRBJ2-5; TRBD2 is a possible D gene (6 bases). The V end lost 6 bases, the J end lost 4 bases, and 15 bases lay between the germline ends. CDR1 is SGHAT and CDR2 is FQDESV in the germline V gene (reference sequence). The CDR3 extends over 14 amino acids. The DNA for the CDR3 is TGTGCCAGCAGGGCTGGGACTGCCGTAGAGACCCAGTACTTC. It codes for CASRAGTAVETQYF.

This clonotype has only a few counts. The genes are TRBV5-6 and TRBJ1-5; no clear D gene. Trimming left V 0 bases short and J 7 bases short, with 8 bases between. CDR1 is SGHDT and CDR2 is YYEEEE in the germline V gene. This CDR3 contains 13 residues. The CDR3 is CASSLGAEQPQHF. The CDR3 DNA reads as TGTGCCAGCAGCTTGGGGGCTGAACAGCCCCAGCATTTT. Full variable domain (remainder filled in from reference TRBV5-6 and TRBJ1-5): DAGVTQSPTHLIKTRGQQVTLRCSPKSGHDTVSWYQQALGQGPQFIFQYYEEEERQRGNFPDRFSGHQFPNYSSELNVNALLLGDSALYLCASSLGAEQPQHFGDGTRLSIL.

The rearrangement joins TRBV5-1 to TRBJ2-2, with 8 bases identical to TRBD2. In germline, CDR1 is SGHRS, CDR2 YFSETQ. This CDR3 has 16 residues. The trim removed 0 bases at V and 4 bases at J, leaving 5 bases unmatched. CDR3 sequence reads: CASSLESGSRTGELFF. CDR3 bases: TGCGCCAGCAGCTTGGAGAGCGGGAGTCGCACCGGGGAGCTGTTTTTT.

The sample holds a few counts of this clonotype. The chain combines TRBV20-1 with TRBJ2-1; 7 nucleotides match TRBD1. Germline assignment: CDR1 DFQATT and CDR2 SNEGSKA (reference sequence). V dropped 4 bases and J dropped 5; count of bases not matched to a gene: 2. The CDR3 sequence is 12 residues long. The CDR3 DNA reads TGCAGTGCTAATAGGGGGCACAATGAGCAGTTCTTC. Translating it yields CSANRGHNEQFF.

In its sample, this clonotype was seen a few times. The chain uses TRBV12-3 or TRBV12-4 and TRBJ2-3; tentative D call: TRBD2 (5 bases). The CDR3 consists of 12 residues. Trimming removed 1 base at V and 9 bases at J, with 8 bases between. CDR3 residues: CASSLEGVTQYF. CDR3 DNA sequence: TGTGCCAGCAGTTTAGAGGGAGTAACGCAGTATTTT.

About this clonotype: A read error is possible here, since a much larger clone lies one base away. This is likely a read error, given that the CDR3 carries no conserved phenylalanine or tryptophan at its end. The DNA of the CDR3 is TGTGCCAGCAGCAACTCAGCGGGGGCGCTCCAAGAGACCCAGTACCTC. Its protein product is CASSNSAGALQETQYL. The chain links TRBV11-1 to TRBJ2-5, with TRBD2 matching over 8 bases. The trim removed 5 bases at V and 1 base at J, leaving 9 bases unmatched. Germline values: CDR1 SGHAT, CDR2 FQDESV (reference sequence). The CDR3 extends over 16 amino acids.

Turning to this clonotype: It may be a read error: a sequence one base away is much more abundant. The CDR3 reads CASSFGSWNNSPLHF. The CDR3 DNA sequence: TGTGCCAGCAGCTTTGGGTCATGGAATAATTCACCCCTCCACTTT. The J gene is TRBJ1-6, the V gene TRBV11-1; D unresolved. The length of the CDR3 is 15 residues. Germline V lookup: CDR1 SGHAT, CDR2 FQDESV (reference sequence). Trimming removed 3 bases from V and 5 bases from J, with 11 bases in between.

Concerning this clonotype: Sequence at one end of the junction differs from germline and may be a read error. The rearrangement links TRBV5-5 to TRBJ1-1, with 7 nucleotides matching TRBD1. The germline V gene has CDR1 SGHKS and CDR2 YYEKEE (reference sequence). This CDR3 has 14 residues. CDR3 DNA sequence: TGCGCCAGCAGCCCGCGGACAGGGAACACTGAAGCTTTCTTT. This codes for CASSPRTGNTEAFF.

The J gene is TRBJ1-1, the V gene TRBV19; weak D call: TRBD1 (6 bases). The CDR3 is 14 amino acids. V was pared by 5 bases and J by 3 bases, with 13 bases between. Germline loops: CDR1 LNHDA, CDR2 SQIVND (reference sequence). CDR3 nucleotides: TGTGCCAGTAGTCCCAGAGGGGGGGACACTGAAGCTTTCTTT. Amino acid sequence: CASSPRGGDTEAFF.

The chain has TRBV11-2 and TRBJ1-5; TRBD1 matches at 9 bases. J gave up 2 bases and V 9 bases, and 14 bases lay outside the gene matches. CDR1 SGHAT and CDR2 FQNNGV come from the germline V gene. CDR3 length: 17 residues. The CDR3 sequence: CASPPWTGELCNQPQHF. CDR3 sequence (DNA): TGTGCCAGTCCTCCTTGGACAGGGGAACTTTGCAATCAGCCCCAGCATTTT.

This clonotype was counted only a few times. The chain links TRBV6-5 to TRBJ2-5, with a weak D call TRBD1 (6 bases). V was cut by 6 bases and J by 5 bases, with 25 bases left in between. This CDR3 region has 17 residues. CDR1 is MNHEY and CDR2 is SVGAGI in the germline V gene. CDR3 protein: CASSPRAGTSRPETQYF. In DNA, the CDR3 is TGTGCCAGCAGCCCGCGTGCCGGGACATCACGCCCGGAGACCCAGTACTTC.

This clonotype came up many times. The chain combines TRBV12-3 or TRBV12-4 with TRBJ2-3, with D perhaps TRBD1 (5 bases). The CDR3 is 17 amino acids. V lost 3 bases, J lost 0 bases, and 16 bases lay in between. The CDR3 reads CASSFVAATASTDTQYF. The CDR3 bases are TGTGCCAGCAGTTTCGTGGCTGCGACAGCCAGCACAGATACGCAGTATTTT.

The rearrangement uses TRBV27 and TRBJ1-2, with D uncertain. The CDR3 is made up of 12 amino acids. The germline gives CDR1 MNHEY, CDR2 SMNVEV (reference sequence). Trimming shortened V by 11 bases and J by 4 bases, and 14 bases separated the two germline ends. The DNA for the CDR3 is TGTGCCCATGGTGTGACAAGCTATGGCTACACCTTC. Its translation is CAHGVTSYGYTF.

This clonotype is medium-sized. The junction departs from the called germline gene at one end, perhaps through a read error. The V and J genes are TRBV29-1 and TRBJ2-7; D unclear. The V gene's germline CDR1 is SQVTM and CDR2 ANQGSEA. CDR3 size: 9 residues. The CDR3 sequence is CSVDNEQYF. The CDR3, as DNA: TGCAGCGTTGATAACGAACAGTACTTC.